The 18 T cell receptor beta chains presented below share a single source sample, sequenced in a study of spatial heterogeneity in lung cancer. TCRdb analysed the 5' RACE reads with MiXCR anew, one entry per CDR3 protein. This table has 40,000 to 45,000 distinct CDR3 sequences, roughly 13% appearing once. Time point noted: sample taken at primary tumor resection. Specimen: PBMCs, collected at surgery. Receptors were obtained from a male donor with early-stage non-small cell lung cancer.

The chain recombines TRBV7-9 with TRBJ2-1; either TRBD1 or TRBD2 may fit D (5 bases each). Germline V gene lookup returns CDR1 SEHNR and CDR2 FQNEAQ (reference sequence). V was pared by 4 bases and J by 4 bases, with 14 bases between. The CDR3 runs to 15 residues. The CDR3 DNA is TGTGCCAGCAGCTCCAGGGTACCGGGATACAATGAGCAGTTCTTC. It yields the protein CASSSRVPGYNEQFF.

The rearrangement uses TRBV20-1 and TRBJ2-1; the D gene is possibly TRBD2 (5 bases). Germline-derived CDR1 and CDR2 are DFQATT and SNEGSKA (reference sequence). Trimming took off 1 base at V and 0 bases at J, with 13 bases between the two ends. CDR3 length: 16 amino acids. The CDR3 nucleotides are TGCAGTGCTAGAGCCGGATGGGAGAGCTCCTACAATGAGCAGTTCTTC. This sequence encodes CSARAGWESSYNEQFF.

A few counts support this clonotype. The chain has TRBV5-1 and TRBJ2-1; TRBD1 matches at 8 bases. Unmatched junction bases numbered 4, after V lost 2 bases and J lost 9 bases. The CDR3 is 13 amino acids. CDR1 is SGHRS and CDR2 is YFSETQ in the germline V gene. As DNA, the CDR3 is TGCGCCAGCAGCTTTCAGGGGGCGCGTGAGCAGTTCTTC. It translates to CASSFQGAREQFF.

This chain connects TRBV11-1 to TRBJ2-7, with D uncertain. The germline V and J ends were trimmed by 3 bases and 3 bases, with 12 bases remaining between them. This CDR3 has 14 amino acids. Germline CDR1 is SGHAT and CDR2 is FQDESV (reference sequence). The CDR3 loop reads CASSFGRPNYEQYF. In DNA, the CDR3 is TGTGCCAGCAGCTTCGGGCGGCCGAACTACGAGCAGTACTTC. The whole variable domain, filled in from reference TRBV11-1 and TRBJ2-7, reads EAEVAQSPRYKITEKSQAVAFWCDPISGHATLYWYRQILGQGPELLVQFQDESVVDDSQLPKDRFSAERLKGVDSTLKIQPAELGDSAMYLCASSFGRPNYEQYFGPGTRLTVT.

Ten or more counts support this clonotype. V and J are TRBV7-9 and TRBJ2-7; D call uncertain. Per germline, CDR1 SEHNR and CDR2 FQNEAQ (reference sequence). V lost 5 bases and J lost 7, with 9 bases in between. The CDR3 is 11 amino acids. The CDR3 region is CASSPSREQYF. In DNA form, the CDR3 reads TGTGCCAGCAGCCCCAGCCGGGAGCAGTACTTC.

The V and J genes are TRBV25-1 and TRBJ1-4, with 7 bases that match TRBD1. Germline CDR1 and CDR2: MGHDK and SYGVNS. After removal of 5 bases from V and 5 bases from J, the junction contained 8 bases not matched to a gene. The CDR3 is made up of 15 amino acids. CDR3: CASSKQGQSNEKLFF. The DNA for the CDR3 is TGTGCCAGCAGTAAGCAGGGACAGTCAAATGAAAAACTGTTTTTT. Drawing the rest from reference TRBV25-1 and TRBJ1-4, the complete variable domain is EADIYQTPRYLVIGTGKKITLECSQTMGHDKMYWYQQDPGMELHLIHYSYGVNSTEKGDLSSESTVSRIRTEHFPLTLESARPSHTSQYLCASSKQGQSNEKLFFGSGTQLSVL.

This clonotype is a singleton in its sample. A much larger clonotype is one base distant, so this may be a read error. V gene TRBV5-1 combines with J gene TRBJ2-4, with TRBD2 as a possible D gene (6 bases). The germline gives CDR1 SGHRS, CDR2 YFSETQ. This CDR3 has 14 residues. The CDR3 DNA sequence: TGCGCCAGCAGCTTGGAAGGGGACTTCAACAATCAGTACTTC. This codes for CASSLEGDFNNQYF.

The table lists this clonotype with many counts. V usage is TRBV7-2 and J usage is TRBJ2-5; 8 bases agree with TRBD2. V lost 4 bases, J lost 5 bases, and 9 bases stayed unmatched. CDR3 length equals 15 residues. Germline V gives CDR1 SGHTA, CDR2 FQGNSA. The CDR3 DNA reads TGTGCCAGCAGCTCCCCAGCGGGGGCCGCGGAGACCCAGTACTTC. This translates into CASSSPAGAAETQYF.

The genes are TRBV4-2 and TRBJ1-1; D gene uncertain. The CDR3 runs 13 residues. From germline, CDR1 is LGHNA and CDR2 YNFKEQ. V lost 0 bases to trimming and J lost 12 bases, with 14 bases between them. The CDR3 spells CASSQDWSNAPFF. The CDR3 DNA reads as TGTGCCAGCAGCCAAGATTGGTCAAACGCGCCTTTCTTT.

Note on this clonotype: A clone one base away is much larger, so this may be a read error. The J gene is TRBJ2-3, the V gene TRBV7-9, with D hard to call. Germline V gene sequence: CDR1 SEHNR, CDR2 FQNEAQ (reference sequence). The CDR3 is made up of 14 amino acids. CDR3 sequence (DNA): TGTGTCAGCAGCTTAGAAGGCCACACAGATACGCAGTATTTT. Amino acid sequence: CVSSLEGHTDTQYF.

This chain joins TRBV29-1 and TRBJ2-2; D gene ambiguous. Trimming cost V 4 bases and J 3 bases, with 12 bases left between them. CDR3 length: 14 amino acids. CDR1 is SQVTM and CDR2 is ANQGSEA in the germline V gene. In DNA, the CDR3 is TGCAGCGTTGCCTATCAGGCCGACACCGGGGAGCTGTTTTTT. Amino acids: CSVAYQADTGELFF.

This clonotype was detected a few times. V gene TRBV7-2 combines with J gene TRBJ2-1, with D unresolved. CDR1 is SGHTA, CDR2 FQGNSA, per germline. The CDR3 runs 15 residues. Trimming stripped 1 base from V and 0 bases from J, with 7 bases between. The CDR3 sequence: CASSLGYSSYNEQFF. The DNA for the CDR3 is TGTGCCAGCAGCTTAGGATATAGCTCCTACAATGAGCAGTTCTTC.

This clonotype came up a few times. The J gene is TRBJ2-3, the V gene TRBV29-1, with TRBD2 matching 7 bases. This CDR3 region has 16 residues. The germline CDR1 and CDR2 sequences are SQVTM and ANQGSEA. The J segment lost 3 bases and the V segment lost 5 bases, leaving 14 bases of the junction unmatched. The CDR3 region has the DNA TGCAGCGTTCTCGATAGGACTAGAGGGCAGACAGATACGCAGTATTTT. It is translated as CSVLDRTRGQTDTQYF.

A few counts support this clonotype. DNA for the CDR3: TGCGCCAGCAGCGCCGACAGGGGCGGCGAGACCCAGTACTTC. It yields the protein CASSADRGGETQYF. This sequence joins TRBV5-1 and TRBJ2-5; 8 bases fit TRBD1. CDR1 and CDR2 (germline): SGHRS, YFSETQ. The CDR3 length is 14 residues. J gave up 5 bases and V 4 bases, and 7 bases lay outside the gene matches.

This clonotype was observed at least ten times. The chain employs TRBV4-1 and TRBJ2-3; 7 bases map to TRBD2. CDR1 and CDR2 from the germline V gene are MGHRA and YSYEKL. CDR3 length equals 15 residues. With V trimmed by 1 base and J by 4 bases, 5 bases remained unmatched. DNA of the CDR3: TGCGCCAGCAGCCAAGTGAAACGGGAGGCAGATACGCAGTATTTT. This gives the protein CASSQVKREADTQYF.

This clonotype was counted between two and nine times. The rearrangement links TRBV6-6 to TRBJ2-2, with 10 bases matching TRBD2. This CDR3 comprises 16 residues. CDR1 MNHNY and CDR2 SVGAGI come from the germline V gene (reference sequence). V lost 2 bases and J lost 2; bases outside the gene matches: 2. The CDR3, as DNA: TGTGCCAGCAGTTACGGACTAGCGGAAAACACCGGGGAGCTGTTTTTT. Protein product: CASSYGLAENTGELFF.

The chain joins TRBV3-1 to TRBJ1-2, with TRBD1 matching over 7 bases. Per the germline V gene, CDR1 is LGHDT and CDR2 is YNNKEL (reference sequence). Unmatched junction bases numbered 6, after V lost 1 base and J lost 13 bases. The CDR3 extends over 12 amino acids. CDR3 DNA sequence: TGTGCCAGCAGCCAAGCGGCGACAGGGTTCACCTTC. Amino acid sequence: CASSQAATGFTF.

This clonotype appeared a few times. The V call is TRBV21-1, the J call TRBJ2-7. TRBV21-1 is classified as a pseudogene. This CDR3 comprises 11 residues. CDR3: CARDRPNEQYF. The CDR3, as DNA: TGTGCCAGGGACCGGCCCAACGAGCAGTACTTC.